This TCR beta chain was captured in a study of metastatic and nonmetastatic thyroid tumors. V trimming: 1 base; J trimming: 10 bases; junction bases outside the gene matches: 6. The germline gives CDR1 GTSNPN, CDR2 SVGIG (reference sequence). The CDR3 loop spans 15 amino acids. TCRdb ran MiXCR on the PCR reads. The sample records about 20,000 clones, around a sixth being singletons. Treatment of any kind had been given to no patient before thyroid surgery. In its sample, this clone was seen once. Material: blood. The TCR originated in a female donor with papillary thyroid cancer or a benign thyroid nodule (not recorded which). Some clones in this sample may be carry-over from other donors' samples. The chain links TRBV30 to TRBJ2-1; 14 nucleotides match TRBD2. CDR3 sequence reads: CAWSGGTSGGPEQFF. Here the CDR3 DNA reads TGTGCCTGGAGTGGTGGGACTAGCGGGGGCCCCGAGCAGTTCTTC.